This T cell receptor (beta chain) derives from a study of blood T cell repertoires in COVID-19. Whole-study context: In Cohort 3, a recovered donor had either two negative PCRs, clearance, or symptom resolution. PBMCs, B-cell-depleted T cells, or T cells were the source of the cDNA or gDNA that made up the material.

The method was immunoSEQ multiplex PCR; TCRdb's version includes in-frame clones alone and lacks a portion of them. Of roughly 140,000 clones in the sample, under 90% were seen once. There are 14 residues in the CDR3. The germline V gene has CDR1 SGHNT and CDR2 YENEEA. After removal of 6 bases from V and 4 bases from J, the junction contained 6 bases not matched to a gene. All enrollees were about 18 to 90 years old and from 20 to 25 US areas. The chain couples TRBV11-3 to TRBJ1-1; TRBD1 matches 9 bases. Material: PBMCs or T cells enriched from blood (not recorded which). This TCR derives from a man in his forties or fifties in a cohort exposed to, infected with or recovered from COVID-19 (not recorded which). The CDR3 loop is CASSKQGAGTEAFF. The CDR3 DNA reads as TGTGCCAGCAGTAAACAGGGGGCCGGCACTGAAGCTTTCTTT.